The present entry profiles one T cell receptor (beta chain) with its context. Reverse transcription of 0.5 to 1 ug RNA was performed with random hexamers. An immunoSEQ multiplex PCR amplified TCR beta CDR3 over 54 Vbeta and 13 Jbeta. TCRdb fed the immunoSEQ multiplex PCR reads into MiXCR, producing one record per CDR3 protein. Of around 190,000 distinct CDR3 sequences listed, about 93% were seen once; the top ten hold about 0.1%. This CDR3 is 13 amino acids long. Per the germline V gene, CDR1 is SQVTM and CDR2 is ANQGSEA. V was pared by 5 bases and J by 5 bases, with 6 bases of the junction left unmatched. This record comes from a study of CD8 T cells in Susac syndrome.

The gene calls are TRBV29-1 and TRBJ1-5, with 7 bases matching TRBD1. This clonotype originated in a human donor in good health. The sequenced material came from CD4+ T cells from PBMCs. CDR3 sequence reads: CSVRDSTYQPQHF. The CDR3 nucleotides are TGCAGCGTTCGGGACAGCACCTATCAGCCCCAGCATTTT.